One sample yielded the 12 T cell receptor beta chains listed below, sequenced in a study of T cells in Graves' hyperthyroidism and ophthalmopathy. The TCR beta CDR3 regions underwent amplification using RNA transcripts as the source. The HTBI primer set served for first-round RT-PCR of the TCR CDR3. One entry per CDR3 protein, called by TCRdb with MiXCR from the multiplex PCR reads. Found here are about 530,000 distinct CDR3 sequences, roughly 15% of them singletons; the top ten hold around 17%. The sequenced sample was blood. These receptors originate from a woman aged 18-29 years with Graves' ophthalmopathy.

At least ten counts were recorded for this clonotype. The chain couples TRBV28 to TRBJ2-1; either TRBD1 or TRBD2 may supply D (5 bases each). V lost 6 bases and J lost 10, with 13 bases in between. This CDR3 region has 12 residues. Germline CDR1 reads MDHEN; CDR2 reads SYDVKM. The CDR3 here is CASSPFWGEQFF. The CDR3 region has the DNA TGTGCCAGCAGCCCCTTCTGGGGGGAGCAGTTCTTC.

This clonotype was observed at least ten times. This chain links TRBV27 with TRBJ1-2; no reliable D call. Per germline, CDR1 MNHEY and CDR2 SMNVEV (reference sequence). There are 13 residues in the CDR3. V lost 5 bases and J lost 8, with 15 bases in between. The CDR3 region is CASSPLRSEGYTF. For the CDR3, the DNA is TGTGCCAGCAGTCCGCTCCGCAGCGAAGGCTACACCTTC.

This clonotype has more than one count but fewer than ten. The rearrangement uses TRBV7-9 and TRBJ1-2; TRBD1 might be the D (5 bases). V was shortened by 5 bases and J by 4 bases, with 14 bases between the two germline ends. The germline CDR1 and CDR2 sequences are SEHNR and FQNEAQ (reference sequence). This CDR3 has 14 amino acids. The CDR3 DNA follows: TGTGCCAGCAGCCAAGGCGACAGTTCCTATGGCTACACCTTC. It specifies CASSQGDSSYGYTF.

The gene calls are TRBV29-1 and TRBJ1-2, with a tentative D call TRBD1 (5 bases). The germline V gene has CDR1 SQVTM and CDR2 ANQGSEA. The CDR3 length is 15 residues. Trimming removed 0 bases from V and 4 bases from J, with 15 bases in between. In DNA, the CDR3 is TGCAGCGTTGAAGACGGGGGAAAGGGATCCTATGGCTACACCTTC. It codes for CSVEDGGKGSYGYTF.

This clonotype has a handful of counts. The chain joins TRBV11-2 to TRBJ1-3; D uncertain. From germline, CDR1 is SGHAT and CDR2 FQNNGV. Trimming cost V 1 base and J 4 bases, with 14 bases left between them. This CDR3 region has 16 residues. The CDR3 nucleotides read TGTGCCAGCAGCTTAGTGGCCAGCGGTGCCGGAAACACCATATATTTT. Amino acids: CASSLVASGAGNTIYF. Variable domain in full (rest from reference TRBV11-2 and TRBJ1-3): EAGVAQSPRYKIIEKRQSVAFWCNPISGHATLYWYQQILGQGPKLLIQFQNNGVVDDSQLPKDRFSAERLKGVDSTLKIQPAKLEDSAVYLCASSLVASGAGNTIYFGEGSWLTVV.

This clonotype occurred many times. The chain carries TRBV7-2 and TRBJ1-2, with D perhaps TRBD1 (5 bases). CDR3 length equals 16 residues. Germline CDR1 SGHTA, CDR2 FQGNSA. Trimming stripped 5 bases from V and 0 bases from J, with 16 bases between. CDR3 protein: CASSPPRDRTNYGYTF. The CDR3 coding sequence is TGTGCCAGCAGCCCGCCCCGGGACCGAACTAACTATGGCTACACCTTC.

This clonotype was seen many times. The chain recombines TRBV30 with TRBJ1-5; tentatively, D is TRBD1 (6 bases). The germline V gene encodes CDR1 GTSNPN and CDR2 SVGIG (reference sequence). The CDR3 loop spans 14 amino acids. V lost 3 bases, J lost 1 base, and 10 bases lay in between. CDR3 sequence (DNA): TGTGCCTGGAGCGGGGGCTTAAGCAATCAGCCCCAGCATTTT. Its translation: CAWSGGLSNQPQHF.

This clonotype was detected a few times. The CDR3 is CASGASRMRTDTQYF. The CDR3 coding sequence is TGCGCCAGCGGAGCCAGCAGGATGCGCACAGATACGCAGTATTTT. V is TRBV5-1 and J is TRBJ2-3; no definite D call. CDR1 is SGHRS, CDR2 YFSETQ, per germline. The CDR3 runs 15 residues. The V and J ends lost 7 bases and 1 base respectively, with 16 bases between them.

This clonotype appeared a few times. V and J are TRBV20-1 and TRBJ1-5; D unresolved. Germline V lookup: CDR1 DFQATT, CDR2 SNEGSKA (reference sequence). This CDR3 is built from 16 residues. V gave up 3 bases and J gave up 4 bases, with 19 bases separating them. DNA of the CDR3: TGCAGTGCTAGGGATATTGATGGCAGCTCAAATCAGCCCCAGCATTTT. It translates to CSARDIDGSSNQPQHF.

This clonotype was recorded many times. The chain employs TRBV7-8 and TRBJ1-1, with D unresolved. Germline CDR1 SGHVS, CDR2 FQNEAQ. With 2 bases removed from V and 2 bases from J, the gap between germline ends came to 12 bases. The CDR3 length is 15 residues. The CDR3: CASSLREAGNTEAFF. In DNA, the CDR3 is TGTGCCAGCAGCTTAAGGGAGGCGGGCAACACTGAAGCTTTCTTT.

This clonotype was seen a few times. The CDR3 DNA follows: TGTGCCAGCAGTGACTCCGGGACATGGGGATCTCGCTACACCTTC. This codes for CASSDSGTWGSRYTF. The chain recombines TRBV9 with TRBJ1-2, with TRBD1 as a possible D gene (6 bases). This CDR3 is built from 15 residues. V lost 5 bases, J lost 9 bases, and 23 bases lay in between. Looked up from germline, CDR1 is SGDLS and CDR2 is YYNGEE.

This clonotype appeared many times. J is TRBJ1-1 and V is TRBV29-1; D may be TRBD1 (5 bases). The germline V and J ends were trimmed by 3 bases and 5 bases, with 19 bases remaining between them. The length of the CDR3 is 15 residues. CDR1 is SQVTM and CDR2 is ANQGSEA in the germline V gene. CDR3: CSVEGLKGRETEAFF. Written as DNA, the CDR3 is TGCAGCGTTGAGGGGCTGAAGGGGCGAGAAACTGAAGCTTTCTTT.